This is a list of T cell receptor beta chains from one sample in a study of cytomegalovirus exposure and HLA in healthy donors. The method was immunoSEQ multiplex PCR; TCRdb's version includes in-frame clones alone and lacks a portion of them. The repertoire has about 160,000 clones, 50% to 75% of them found once; the top ten carry 7% to 8.5%. Sequencing used PBMCs. The receptors were gathered from a woman aged 55-69 years in good health and CMV-seropositive. CDR3s include the opening cysteine and the closing phenylalanine or tryptophan. Fields, in order: CDR3 protein, CDR3 DNA, J gene, clone size, D gene, V gene. D genes are given only for firm matches. Not all rows give a size; the values are once, few, many and, for expanded clones, a class.

CASRLVVDRGRVNTEAFF | TGTGCAAGTCGCTTAGTAGTCGACAGGGGGCGGGTGAACACTGAAGCTTTCTTT | TRBJ1-1 | - | - | TRBV12-2
CASSRRQASGNTIYF | TGTGCCAGCAGCCGTCGACAGGCCTCTGGAAACACCATATATTTT | TRBJ1-3 | - | - | TRBV5-6
CASSPGLAAYEQYF | TGTGCCAGCAGCCCGGGACTAGCGGCCTACGAGCAGTACTTC | TRBJ2-7 | few | TRBD2 | TRBV6-5
CASSEGGGPNNEQFF | TGTGCCAGCAGTGAAGGGGGGGGGCCCAACAATGAGCAGTTCTTC | TRBJ2-1 | few | - | TRBV6-1
CSVRQGSRSYEQYF | TGCAGCGTTCGACAGGGGTCGCGCTCCTACGAGCAGTACTTC | TRBJ2-7 | once | TRBD1 | TRBV29-1
CASSPPTGASGQETQYF | TGTGCCAGTAGTCCCCCGACAGGGGCTAGCGGACAAGAGACCCAGTACTTC | TRBJ2-5 | - | - | TRBV19
CASSLEGDYEQYF | TGTGCCAGCAGCTTAGAAGGGGACTACGAGCAGTACTTC | TRBJ2-7 | - | - | TRBV7-8
CASSGRGGTGELFF | TGTGCCAGCAGCGGGAGGGGGGGCACCGGGGAGCTGTTTTTT | TRBJ2-2 | - | - | TRBV9
CASSLSDGSSYEQYF | TGTGCCAGCAGCTTATCCGACGGGAGCTCCTACGAGCAGTACTTC | TRBJ2-7 | - | - | TRBV11-2
CASSSSGSTGELFF | TGTGCCAGCAGTTCTAGCGGGAGCACCGGGGAGCTGTTTTTT | TRBJ2-2 | - | TRBD2 | TRBV28
CASSYHMSGANVLTF | TGTGCCAGCAGCTACCACATGTCTGGGGCCAACGTCCTGACTTTC | TRBJ2-6 | - | - | TRBV7-2
CASSLTGGEADTQYF | TGTGCCAGCAGCTTAACGGGAGGGGAGGCAGATACGCAGTATTTT | TRBJ2-3 | - | TRBD2 | TRBV7-3
CASSPPGRLRATQYF | TGCGCCAGCAGCCCCCCGGGCAGATTGCGGGCTACGCAGTATTTT | TRBJ2-3 | - | - | TRBV5-1
CASSSGLAGNNEQFF | TGTGCCAGCAGTTCGGGACTAGCGGGCAACAATGAGCAGTTCTTC | TRBJ2-1 | - | TRBD2 | TRBV27
CASSETGVNYGYTF | TGTGCCAGCAGTGAAACAGGTGTAAACTATGGCTACACCTTC | TRBJ1-2 | once | - | TRBV2
CASSQYRGSSYEQYF | TGTGCCAGCAGTCAATACAGGGGTAGCTCCTACGAGCAGTACTTC | TRBJ2-7 | - | TRBD1 | TRBV6-6
CASSLVQGRISDYEQYF | TGTGCCAGCAGCTTGGTACAGGGGAGGATCTCGGACTACGAGCAGTACTTC | TRBJ2-7 | once | - | TRBV5-5
CASRTGGYEQYF | TGTGCCAGCAGGACAGGGGGCTACGAGCAGTACTTC | TRBJ2-7 | - | TRBD1 | TRBV27
CAISPGTGADTQYF | TGTGCCATCAGCCCAGGGACGGGGGCAGATACGCAGTATTTT | TRBJ2-3 | - | - | TRBV10-3
CASSGPASNTEAFF | TGTGCCAGCAGTGGGCCAGCAAGTAACACTGAAGCTTTCTTT | TRBJ1-1 | few | - | TRBV6-6
CSAPGYQTQYF | TGCAGTGCCCCCGGGTACCAAACGCAGTATTTT | TRBJ2-3 | - | - | TRBV20-1
CAWTTYPTPRQGTYEQYF | TGTGCCTGGACTACTTATCCCACACCCCGACAGGGTACCTACGAGCAGTACTTC | TRBJ2-7 | once | TRBD1 | TRBV30
CASSLLRTTDSTDTQYF | TGTGCCAGCAGTTTACTTAGGACTACCGATAGCACAGATACGCAGTATTTT | TRBJ2-3 | - | - | TRBV28
CASTPFYFSSEQYF | TGTGCCAGCACCCCCTTTTATTTCTCCAGCGAGCAGTACTTC | TRBJ2-7 | - | - | TRBV11-2
CAWSVGTRDTQYF | TGTGCCTGGAGTGTCGGGACTAGAGATACGCAGTATTTT | TRBJ2-3 | - | TRBD2 | TRBV30
CASSQDRGTDTQYF | TGTGCCAGCAGCCAGGACAGGGGTACAGATACGCAGTATTTT | TRBJ2-3 | - | TRBD1 | TRBV5-4
CASSPDRGIGNTIYF | TGTGCCAGCAGCCCTGACAGGGGAATAGGAAACACCATATATTTT | TRBJ1-3 | few | TRBD1 | TRBV7-2
CASSRDRVSDTQYF | TGTGCCAGCAGCCGGGACAGGGTATCAGATACGCAGTATTTT | TRBJ2-3 | - | TRBD1 | TRBV6-4
CAWSDAAGVKGTQYF | TGTGCCTGGAGTGACGCAGCGGGAGTGAAGGGGACCCAGTACTTC | TRBJ2-5 | - | TRBD2 | TRBV30
CASSSWRVGETQYF | TGTGCCAGCAGTTCCTGGCGGGTGGGAGAGACCCAGTACTTC | TRBJ2-5 | - | - | TRBV28
CAWSPRGLANGEQYF | TGTGCCTGGAGTCCGCGGGGACTAGCGAACGGCGAGCAGTACTTC | TRBJ2-7 | - | TRBD2 | TRBV30
CASARLSSYNEQFF | TGTGCCAGCGCCAGACTGAGCTCCTACAATGAGCAGTTCTTC | TRBJ2-1 | few | - | TRBV5-6
CAWGRGGSSYEQYF | TGTGCCTGGGGTAGAGGGGGATCCTCGTACGAGCAGTACTTC | TRBJ2-7 | few | - | TRBV30
CASSAGVKNQPQHF | TGTGCCAGCAGTGCAGGGGTGAAAAATCAGCCCCAGCATTTT | TRBJ1-5 | - | - | TRBV2
CASSAASGSFEQYF | TGTGCCAGCAGCGCGGCTAGCGGGAGTTTCGAGCAGTACTTC | TRBJ2-7 | - | TRBD2 | TRBV11-2
CASSSQGGLEAFF | TGTGCCAGTAGCTCCCAGGGAGGTCTAGAAGCTTTCTTT | TRBJ1-1 | - | - | TRBV19
CASSVSGTSSYEQYF | TGTGCCAGCAGCGTATCCGGGACATCCTCCTACGAGCAGTACTTC | TRBJ2-7 | once | - | TRBV9
CASSPGTGGNTGELFF | TGTGCCAGTAGTCCCGGGACAGGGGGAAACACCGGGGAGCTGTTTTTT | TRBJ2-2 | - | TRBD1 | TRBV19
CASSLATGVQETQYF | TGTGCCAGCAGCTTAGCGACAGGGGTCCAAGAGACCCAGTACTTC | TRBJ2-5 | - | TRBD1 | TRBV7-8
CASKLDTDTQYF | TGTGCCAGCAAACTAGATACAGATACGCAGTATTTT | TRBJ2-3 | few | - | TRBV2
CASSKGAGIYGYTF | TGTGCCAGCAGTAAGGGGGCGGGAATCTATGGCTACACCTTC | TRBJ1-2 | - | TRBD1 | TRBV27
CASSLGQIFTAFF | TGTGCCAGCAGTTTAGGACAGATCTTTACGGCTTTCTTT | TRBJ1-1 | - | - | TRBV28
CASSFTNPSTDTQYF | TGTGCCAGCAGCTTCACAAACCCTAGCACAGATACGCAGTATTTT | TRBJ2-3 | - | - | TRBV5-5
CASSVGGLGGADTQYF | TGTGCCAGCAGCGTAGGTGGGCTCGGAGGAGCAGATACGCAGTATTTT | TRBJ2-3 | - | - | TRBV9
CASSVDIGGGELFF | TGTGCCAGCAGCGTAGATATTGGCGGCGGGGAGCTGTTTTTT | TRBJ2-2 | - | - | TRBV9
CASSYSSNSNEKLFF | TGTGCCAGCAGTTACTCCTCCAACTCTAATGAAAAACTGTTTTTT | TRBJ1-4 | - | - | TRBV6-6
CASSEVHGGAREAFF | TGTGCCAGCAGTGAAGTACATGGGGGGGCTCGGGAAGCTTTCTTT | TRBJ1-1 | - | - | TRBV6-1
CASSLTGMNIQYF | TGTGCCAGCAGTTTAACAGGGATGAACATTCAGTACTTC | TRBJ2-4 | - | - | TRBV27
CASSFQNYEQYF | TGTGCCAGCAGTTTCCAGAACTACGAGCAGTACTTC | TRBJ2-7 | many | - | TRBV28
CATSRLDRAHGNQPQHF | TGTGCCACCAGCAGACTAGACAGGGCCCATGGCAATCAGCCCCAGCATTTT | TRBJ1-5 | - | TRBD1 | TRBV15